Listed below are T cell receptor beta chains from one sample, sequenced in a study of blood T cell repertoires in COVID-19. Only in-frame clones appear in the TCRdb table, and some are missing; sequencing was by immunoSEQ multiplex PCR. Seen here are about 390,000 clones, 70% to 90% observed once, and the top ten hold 2% to 2.5%. Sequenced: peripheral blood. The source of these receptors is a woman aged 55-69 years with COVID-19, enrolled during active disease. Both conserved end residues are part of each CDR3. Each record gives: CDR3 protein, J gene, CDR3 length, V gene.

CASSLGLAGGISSYEQYF,TRBJ2-7,18,TRBV5-1
CASSEGTGVGANEKLFF,TRBJ1-4,17,TRBV9
CAISEGDWTGNDYEQYF,TRBJ2-7,17,TRBV10-3
CASSLSPGVYEQYF,TRBJ2-7,14,TRBV28
CASSLAGRGGYNSPLHF,TRBJ1-6,17,TRBV11-2
CASSLRKGQVGNTEAFF,TRBJ1-1,17,TRBV27
CASRLAEYNEQFF,TRBJ2-1,13,TRBV6-6
CASSLPGQDFHGYTF,TRBJ1-2,15,TRBV19
CASSVGQTMNTEAFF,TRBJ1-1,15,TRBV5-1
CASSGFYEQYF,TRBJ2-7,11,TRBV28
CASSLLTGQRAKNIQYF,TRBJ2-4,17,TRBV5-4
CAGGPLADTQYF,TRBJ2-3,12,TRBV2
CASSRDRLNTEAFF,TRBJ1-1,14,TRBV19
CASSFTGGLGNEKLFF,TRBJ1-4,16,TRBV27